This is a list of T cell receptor beta chains from one sample in a study of control samples from healthy donors and cancer patients. Method: immunoSEQ multiplex PCR; TCRdb's copy keeps in-frame clones and lacks some. Among approximately 51,000 clones listed, roughly 80% were seen once. Sequencing used blood. These receptors were taken from a man between 65 and 85 years old in good health. Both conserved end residues are part of each CDR3. The D gene is left open where the match is weak. Size tells how often a clone was seen (once, few, many) or the class of an expanded clone, and some rows leave it out.

.	17	TRBJ2-1	TRBV2	.	TGTGCCAGCCGTCTCCTCGCCGGGACACCAGGATACAATGAGCAGTTCTTC	CASRLLAGTPGYNEQFF
medium-sized	14	TRBJ2-7	TRBV19	.	TGTGCCAGTAGTATAGGGGGCGCGAACTACGAGCAGTACTTC	CASSIGGANYEQYF
.	17	TRBJ1-5	TRBV7-2	TRBD1	TGTGCCAGCAGCTTATCTCCGTTCAGGGGGCGAGGTCAGCCCCAGCATTTT	CASSLSPFRGRGQPQHF
once	11	TRBJ1-1	TRBV28	.	TGTGCCAGCAGTTTCGGGGCTGAAGCTTTCTTT	CASSFGAEAFF
.	16	TRBJ2-1	TRBV5-1	TRBD2	TGCCCCAGCAGTTCGAGCGGGCGGGGGGGCTTGAATGAGCAGTTCTTC	CPSSSSGRGGLNEQFF
.	13	TRBJ1-6	TRBV5-1	.	TGCGCCAGCAGCTTGGTGGCACTCTCACCCCTCCACTTT	CASSLVALSPLHF
.	15	TRBJ2-1	TRBV7-8	.	TGTGCCAGCAGCTTACCGGGATCTAACTACAATGAGCAGTTCTTC	CASSLPGSNYNEQFF
.	17	TRBJ2-3	TRBV7-9	.	TGTGCCAGCAGCTTAGGAGGACACCCAAGACGCACAGATACGCAGTATTTT	CASSLGGHPRRTDTQYF
.	14	TRBJ2-7	TRBV6-5	TRBD2	TGTGCCAGCAAGACTAGCGGGAGCCCCTACGAGCAGTACTTC	CASKTSGSPYEQYF
.	13	TRBJ2-4	TRBV7-9	.	TGTGCCAGCAGCTTAGCCGGTGCAGGCATTCAGTACTTC	CASSLAGAGIQYF
.	17	TRBJ2-1	TRBV2	.	TGTGCCAGCAGTGATCCCTCCGACAGCTCATACTACAATGAGCAGTTCTTC	CASSDPSDSSYYNEQFF
.	16	TRBJ2-7	TRBV28	.	TGTGCCAGCAGTGGGACGAAAGGCCATACCAATTACGAGCAGTACTTC	CASSGTKGHTNYEQYF
.	12	TRBJ1-1	TRBV28	.	TGTGCCAGCAGCTCACGGTACACTGAAGCTTTCTTT	CASSSRYTEAFF
.	15	TRBJ1-3	TRBV7-2	.	TGTGCCAGCAGCTTAGCGCCCGGGACTGGAAACACCATATATTTT	CASSLAPGTGNTIYF
.	14	TRBJ2-3	TRBV11-2	.	TGTGCCAGCAGAAAACTCCGGAACACAGATACGCAGTATTTT	CASRKLRNTDTQYF
.	18	TRBJ1-3	TRBV18	.	TGTGCCAGCTCACCAAGGGCAGGGAGTAAAGTATCTGGAAACACCATATATTTT	CASSPRAGSKVSGNTIYF
.	14	TRBJ1-5	TRBV2	TRBD1	TGTGCCAGCAGTCCAGGGGGAGACGGGCAGCCCCAGCATTTT	CASSPGGDGQPQHF
.	14	TRBJ1-1	TRBV6-5	.	TGTGCCAGCTCGGTAGTCCGGGGGAACACTGAAGCTTTCTTT	CASSVVRGNTEAFF
once	12	TRBJ1-1	TRBV7-2	.	TGTGCCAGCAGCCGAGACCTTCCTGAAGCTTTCTTT	CASSRDLPEAFF
.	12	TRBJ2-5	TRBV7-8	.	TGTGCCAGCAGCTTTCGGGAAGAGACCCAGTACTTC	CASSFREETQYF
.	16	TRBJ2-5	TRBV10-3	.	TGTGCCATCAGACACGCCCCGGGCGAAGGGAAAGAGACCCAGTACTTC	CAIRHAPGEGKETQYF
.	13	TRBJ2-5	TRBV11-2	.	TGTGCCAGCAGCTTAACACCTCAAGAGACCCAGTACTTC	CASSLTPQETQYF
.	13	TRBJ2-7	TRBV18	TRBD2	TGTGCCAGCTCACGGGCCCGGGGGGACGAGCAGTACTTC	CASSRARGDEQYF
.	13	TRBJ1-6	TRBV6-6	.	TGTGCCAGCAGGCCAGGGAGTAATTCACCCCTCCACTTT	CASRPGSNSPLHF
.	16	TRBJ2-5	TRBV5-4	TRBD2	TGTGCCAGCAGCTCCACTAGCGGGGGGCGGGGAGAGACCCAGTACTTC	CASSSTSGGRGETQYF
.	15	TRBJ2-2	TRBV18	.	TGTGCCAGCTCACAAGCGGGTCGCCAAACCGGGGAGCTGTTTTTT	CASSQAGRQTGELFF
.	14	TRBJ1-5	TRBV19	.	TGTGCCAGTCGGTCAGCTACTATCAATCAGCCCCAGCATTTT	CASRSATINQPQHF
.	18	TRBJ2-3	TRBV9	TRBD2	TGTGCCAGCAGCGTAGAAGCTGGAGCGGGGCTAAGACGGGATACGCAGTATTTT	CASSVEAGAGLRRDTQYF